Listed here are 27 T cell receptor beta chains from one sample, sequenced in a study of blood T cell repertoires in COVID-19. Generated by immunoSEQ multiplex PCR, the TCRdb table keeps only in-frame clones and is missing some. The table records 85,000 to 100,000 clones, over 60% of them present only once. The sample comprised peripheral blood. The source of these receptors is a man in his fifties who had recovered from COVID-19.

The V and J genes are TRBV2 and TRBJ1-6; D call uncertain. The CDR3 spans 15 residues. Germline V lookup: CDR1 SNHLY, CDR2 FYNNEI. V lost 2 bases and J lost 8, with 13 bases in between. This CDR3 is CASSESRQGHSPLHF. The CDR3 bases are TGTGCCAGCAGTGAATCGCGACAAGGTCATTCACCCCTCCACTTT.

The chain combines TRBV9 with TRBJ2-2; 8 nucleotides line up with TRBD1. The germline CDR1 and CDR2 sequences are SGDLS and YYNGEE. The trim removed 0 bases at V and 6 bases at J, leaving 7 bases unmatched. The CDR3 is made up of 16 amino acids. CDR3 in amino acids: CASSVAANRGAGELFF. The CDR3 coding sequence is TGTGCCAGCAGCGTAGCAGCTAACAGGGGGGCCGGGGAGCTGTTTTTT. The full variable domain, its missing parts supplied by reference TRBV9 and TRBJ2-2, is DSGVTQTPKHLITATGQRVTLRCSPRSGDLSVYWYQQSLDQGLQFLIQYYNGEERAKGNILERFSAQQFPDLHSELNLSSLELGDSALYFCASSVAANRGAGELFFGEGSRLTVL.

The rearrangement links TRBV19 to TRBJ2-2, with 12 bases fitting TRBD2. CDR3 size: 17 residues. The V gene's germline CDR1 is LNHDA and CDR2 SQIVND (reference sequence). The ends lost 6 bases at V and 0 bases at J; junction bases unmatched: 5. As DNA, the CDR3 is TGTGCCAGTAGCGAGACTAGCGGGGGAGCGAACACCGGGGAGCTGTTTTTT. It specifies CASSETSGGANTGELFF.

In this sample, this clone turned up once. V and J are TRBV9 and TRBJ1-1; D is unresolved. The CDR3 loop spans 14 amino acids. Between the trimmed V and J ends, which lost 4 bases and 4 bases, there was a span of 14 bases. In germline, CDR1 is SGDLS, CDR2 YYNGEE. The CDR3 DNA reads TGTGCCAGCAGCCCCGTCGGAGGGAGCACTGAAGCTTTCTTT. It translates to CASSPVGGSTEAFF.

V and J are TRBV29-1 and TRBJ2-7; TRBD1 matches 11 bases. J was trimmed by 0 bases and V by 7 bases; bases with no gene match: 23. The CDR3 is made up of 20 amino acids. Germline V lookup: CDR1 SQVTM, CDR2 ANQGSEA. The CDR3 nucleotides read TGCAGCGCCCCCCCCCGGACGCCAGGACAGGGGGCCTTTAGCTCCTACGAGCAGTACTTC. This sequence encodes CSAPPRTPGQGAFSSYEQYF.

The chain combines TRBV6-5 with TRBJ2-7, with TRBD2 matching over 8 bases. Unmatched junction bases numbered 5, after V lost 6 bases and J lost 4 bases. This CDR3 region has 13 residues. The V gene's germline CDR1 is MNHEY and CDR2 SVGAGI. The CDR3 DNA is TGTGCCAGCAGGGGGACTAGTACGTACGAGCAGTACTTC. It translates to CASRGTSTYEQYF.

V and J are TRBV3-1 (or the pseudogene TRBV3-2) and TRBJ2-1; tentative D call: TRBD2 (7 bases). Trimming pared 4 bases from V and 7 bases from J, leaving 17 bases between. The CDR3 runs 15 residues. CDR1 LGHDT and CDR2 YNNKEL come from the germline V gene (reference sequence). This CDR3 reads CASSPTGGQRNEQFF. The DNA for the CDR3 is TGTGCCAGCAGCCCGACGGGGGGCCAAAGGAATGAGCAGTTCTTC.

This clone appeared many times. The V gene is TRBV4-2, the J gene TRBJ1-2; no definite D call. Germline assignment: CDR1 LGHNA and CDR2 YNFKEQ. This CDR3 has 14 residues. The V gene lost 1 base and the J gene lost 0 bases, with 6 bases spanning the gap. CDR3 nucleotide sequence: TGTGCCAGCAGCCAAGGACTGTCTAACTATGGCTACACCTTC. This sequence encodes CASSQGLSNYGYTF.

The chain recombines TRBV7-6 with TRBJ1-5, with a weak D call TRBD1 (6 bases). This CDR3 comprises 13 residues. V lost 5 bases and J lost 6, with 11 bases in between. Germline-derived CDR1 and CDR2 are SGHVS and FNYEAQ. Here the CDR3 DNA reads TGTGCCAGCAGCCTAGGGGGGGGTCAGCCCCAGCATTTT. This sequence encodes CASSLGGGQPQHF.

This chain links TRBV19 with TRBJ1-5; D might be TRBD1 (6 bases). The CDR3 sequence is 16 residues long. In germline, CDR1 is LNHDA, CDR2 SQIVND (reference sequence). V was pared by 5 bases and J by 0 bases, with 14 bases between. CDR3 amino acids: CASSLTTGPSNQPQHF. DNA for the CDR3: TGTGCCAGTAGTCTTACTACAGGGCCTAGCAATCAGCCCCAGCATTTT.

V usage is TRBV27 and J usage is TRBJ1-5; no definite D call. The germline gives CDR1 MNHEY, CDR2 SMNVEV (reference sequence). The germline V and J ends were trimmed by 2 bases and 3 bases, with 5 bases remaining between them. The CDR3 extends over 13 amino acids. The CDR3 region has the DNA TGTGCCAGCAGTTTAGACATCAATCAGCCCCAGCATTTT. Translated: CASSLDINQPQHF.

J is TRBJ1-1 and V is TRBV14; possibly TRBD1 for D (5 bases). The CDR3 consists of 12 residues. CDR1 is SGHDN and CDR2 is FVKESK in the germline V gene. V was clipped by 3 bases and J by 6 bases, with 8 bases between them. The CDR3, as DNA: TGTGCCAGCAGCCATAAAGGGGCTGAAGCTTTCTTT. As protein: CASSHKGAEAFF.

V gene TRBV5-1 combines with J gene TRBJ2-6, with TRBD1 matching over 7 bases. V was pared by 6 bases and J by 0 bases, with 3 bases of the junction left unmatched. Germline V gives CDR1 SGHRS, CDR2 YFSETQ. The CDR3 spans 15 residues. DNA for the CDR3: TGCGCCAGCACTGGACAGGCCTCTGGGGCCAACGTCCTGACTTTC. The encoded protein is CASTGQASGANVLTF.

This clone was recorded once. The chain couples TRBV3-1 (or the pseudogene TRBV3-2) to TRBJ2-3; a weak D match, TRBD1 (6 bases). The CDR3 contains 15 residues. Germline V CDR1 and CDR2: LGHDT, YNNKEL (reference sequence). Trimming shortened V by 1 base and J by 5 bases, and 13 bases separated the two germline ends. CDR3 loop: CASSQGNRARDTQYF. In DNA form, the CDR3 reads TGTGCCAGCAGCCAAGGCAACAGGGCTAGAGATACGCAGTATTTT.

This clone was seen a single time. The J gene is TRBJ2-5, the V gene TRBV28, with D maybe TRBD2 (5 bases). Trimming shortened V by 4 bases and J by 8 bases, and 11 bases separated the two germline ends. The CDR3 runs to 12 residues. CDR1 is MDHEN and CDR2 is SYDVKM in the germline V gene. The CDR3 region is CASSSGVSTQYF. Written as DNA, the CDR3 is TGTGCCAGCAGTTCCGGGGTCTCCACCCAGTACTTC.

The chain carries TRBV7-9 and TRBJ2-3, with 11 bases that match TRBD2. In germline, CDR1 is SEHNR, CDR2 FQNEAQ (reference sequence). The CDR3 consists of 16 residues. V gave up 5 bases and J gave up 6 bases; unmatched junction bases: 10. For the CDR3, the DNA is TGTGCCAGCAGCCAATTCATAGCGGGAGGGCCGGATACGCAGTATTTT. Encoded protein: CASSQFIAGGPDTQYF.

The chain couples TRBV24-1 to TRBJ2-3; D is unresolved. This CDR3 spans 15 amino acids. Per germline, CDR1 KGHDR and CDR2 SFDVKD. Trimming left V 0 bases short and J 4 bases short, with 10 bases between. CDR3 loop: CATSDLNGYPDTQYF. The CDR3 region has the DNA TGTGCCACCAGTGATTTGAACGGGTACCCAGATACGCAGTATTTT.

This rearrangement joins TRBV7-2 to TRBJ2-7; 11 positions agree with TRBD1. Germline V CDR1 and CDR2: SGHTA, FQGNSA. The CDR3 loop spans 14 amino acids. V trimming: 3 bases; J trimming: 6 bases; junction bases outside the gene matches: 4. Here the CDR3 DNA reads TGTGCCAGCAGCTTCGGACAGGGGGCCTTCGAGCAGTACTTC. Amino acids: CASSFGQGAFEQYF. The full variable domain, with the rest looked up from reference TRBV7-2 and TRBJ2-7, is GAGVSQSPSNKVTEKGKDVELRCDPISGHTALYWYRQSLGQGLEFLIYFQGNSAPDKSGLPSDRFSAERTGGSVSTLTIQRTQQEDSAVYLCASSFGQGAFEQYFGPGTRLTVT.

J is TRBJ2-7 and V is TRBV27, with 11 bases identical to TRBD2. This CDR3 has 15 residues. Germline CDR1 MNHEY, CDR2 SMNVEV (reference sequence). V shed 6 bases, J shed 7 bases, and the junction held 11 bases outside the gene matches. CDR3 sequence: CASRLAGGPSGEQYF. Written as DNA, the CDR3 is TGTGCCAGCAGGTTAGCGGGAGGGCCGTCGGGAGAGCAGTACTTC.

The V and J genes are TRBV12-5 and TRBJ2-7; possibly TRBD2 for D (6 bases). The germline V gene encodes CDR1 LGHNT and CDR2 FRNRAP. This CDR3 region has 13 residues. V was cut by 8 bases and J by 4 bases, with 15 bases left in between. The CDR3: CASPSGEEYEQYF. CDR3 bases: TGTGCTAGTCCGTCGGGAGAAGAGTACGAGCAGTACTTC.

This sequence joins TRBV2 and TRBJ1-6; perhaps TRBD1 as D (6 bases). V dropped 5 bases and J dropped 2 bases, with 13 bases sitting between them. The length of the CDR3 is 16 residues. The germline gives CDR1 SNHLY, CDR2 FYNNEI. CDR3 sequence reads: CASSPDRPAYNSPLHF. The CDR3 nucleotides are TGTGCCAGCAGTCCAGACAGGCCCGCCTATAATTCACCCCTCCACTTT.

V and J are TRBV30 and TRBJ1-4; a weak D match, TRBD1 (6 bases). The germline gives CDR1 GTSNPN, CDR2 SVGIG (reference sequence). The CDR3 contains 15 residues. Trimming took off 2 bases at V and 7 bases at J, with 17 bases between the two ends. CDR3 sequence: CAWSRLGGGGEKLFF. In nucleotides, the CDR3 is TGTGCCTGGAGTCGGCTGGGGGGCGGGGGTGAAAAACTGTTTTTT.

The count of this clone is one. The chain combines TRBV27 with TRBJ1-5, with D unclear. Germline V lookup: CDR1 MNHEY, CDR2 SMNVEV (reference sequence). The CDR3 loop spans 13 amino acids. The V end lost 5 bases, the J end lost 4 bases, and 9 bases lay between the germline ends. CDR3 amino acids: CASSTVVNQPQHF. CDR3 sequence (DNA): TGTGCCAGCAGTACAGTGGTTAATCAGCCCCAGCATTTT.

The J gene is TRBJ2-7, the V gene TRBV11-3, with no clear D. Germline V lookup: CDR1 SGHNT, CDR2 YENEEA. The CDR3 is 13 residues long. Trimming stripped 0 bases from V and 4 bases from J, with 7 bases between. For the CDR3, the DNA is TGTGCCAGCAGCTTAGAGTCGGGTTACGAGCAGTACTTC. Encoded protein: CASSLESGYEQYF.

The chain's CDR3 is CASSIDRNYGYTF. In DNA, the CDR3 is TGTGCCAGCAGCATAGACAGGAACTATGGCTACACCTTC. The chain employs TRBV7-2 and TRBJ1-2, with D possibly TRBD1 on 6 matching bases. Germline V lookup: CDR1 SGHTA, CDR2 FQGNSA. This CDR3 region has 13 residues. V dropped 5 bases and J dropped 2 bases, with 9 bases sitting between them. Supplemented by reference TRBV7-2 and TRBJ1-2, the full variable domain reads GAGVSQSPSNKVTEKGKDVELRCDPISGHTALYWYRQSLGQGLEFLIYFQGNSAPDKSGLPSDRFSAERTGGSVSTLTIQRTQQEDSAVYLCASSIDRNYGYTFGSGTRLTVV.

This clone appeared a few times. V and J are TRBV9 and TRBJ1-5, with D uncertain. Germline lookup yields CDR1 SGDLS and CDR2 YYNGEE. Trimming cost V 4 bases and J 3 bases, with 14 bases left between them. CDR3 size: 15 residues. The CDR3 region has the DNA TGTGCCAGCAGCCCGAGTGGGAGTTTCAATCAGCCCCAGCATTTT. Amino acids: CASSPSGSFNQPQHF.

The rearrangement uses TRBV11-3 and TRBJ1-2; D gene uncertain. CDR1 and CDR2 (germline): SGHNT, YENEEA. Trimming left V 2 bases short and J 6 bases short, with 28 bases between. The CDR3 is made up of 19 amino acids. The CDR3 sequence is CASSLSLRGPDRPGDGYTF. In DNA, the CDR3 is TGTGCCAGCAGCTTAAGTCTTCGGGGTCCAGATCGCCCGGGAGATGGCTACACCTTC.